This record concerns one TCR beta chain sequence. This entry belongs to a study of blood T cells in healthy people across ages. Across the study: Per two T cells, about one barcoded beta molecule was captured through template switching.

CDR1 and CDR2 from the germline V gene are LGHNT and FRNRAP. CDR3 size: 16 residues. J was trimmed by 4 bases and V by 0 bases; bases with no gene match: 5. A second about 7 to 12 cycle PCR used barcoded and J-beta primers. All samples yielded 2.5 million or more CDR3-containing paired-end reads. TCRdb used MiXCR to reprocess the 5' RACE reads, holding one entry per CDR3 protein. Of 1.2 million to 1.5 million distinct CDR3 sequences in the sample, approximately 40% were seen once. This receptor was identified in a woman younger than 30 in good health. The chain combines TRBV12-5 with TRBJ2-3; 9 nucleotides align to TRBD2. Sequencing was performed on blood. The CDR3 DNA is TGTGCTAGTGGTTTGGTACTTAGCGGGAGACCAGATACGCAGTATTTT. This encodes CASGLVLSGRPDTQYF.